This T cell receptor beta chain emerged from a study of PD-L1 blockade in urothelial cancer. Study context: Atezolizumab was started by patients in 2014 at 1,200 mg intravenously every 3 weeks.

TCRdb's table, derived via immunoSEQ multiplex PCR, lists solely in-frame clones and lacks some. The sample has about 41,000 clones, 65% to 85% seen once. Each patient supplied 1 to 8 pretreatment and on-treatment samples. J was trimmed by 0 bases and V by 6 bases; bases with no gene match: 5. The CDR3 has 14 amino acids. The germline V gene encodes CDR1 MNHEY and CDR2 SMNVEV (reference sequence). Material: PBMCs, obtained around atezolizumab (anti-PD-L1) treatment. The TCR originated in a man aged 60 to 75 with urothelial cancer. V is TRBV27 and J is TRBJ2-7; TRBD1 matches 7 bases. CDR3 protein: CASSPQGFSYEQYF. In DNA, the CDR3 is TGTGCCAGCAGCCCACAGGGGTTCTCCTACGAGCAGTACTTC.